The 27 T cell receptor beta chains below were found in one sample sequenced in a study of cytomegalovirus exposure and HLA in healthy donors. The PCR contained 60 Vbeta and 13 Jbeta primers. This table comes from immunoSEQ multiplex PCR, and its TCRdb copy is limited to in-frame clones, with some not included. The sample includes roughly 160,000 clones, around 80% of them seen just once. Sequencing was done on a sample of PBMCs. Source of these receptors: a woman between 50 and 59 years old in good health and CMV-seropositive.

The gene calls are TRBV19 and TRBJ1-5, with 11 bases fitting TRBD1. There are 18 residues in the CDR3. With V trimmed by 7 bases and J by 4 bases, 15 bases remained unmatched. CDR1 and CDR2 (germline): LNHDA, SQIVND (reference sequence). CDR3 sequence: CASTARTDGTGGNQPQHF. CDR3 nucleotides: TGTGCCAGTACAGCCCGAACTGACGGGACAGGGGGAAATCAGCCCCAGCATTTT.

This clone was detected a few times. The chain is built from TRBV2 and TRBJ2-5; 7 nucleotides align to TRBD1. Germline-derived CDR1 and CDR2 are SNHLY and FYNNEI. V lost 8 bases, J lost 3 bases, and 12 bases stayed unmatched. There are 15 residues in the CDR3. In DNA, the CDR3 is TGTGCCAGCTGTAGGACAGGAAGGCAGGAAGAGACCCAGTACTTC. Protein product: CASCRTGRQEETQYF.

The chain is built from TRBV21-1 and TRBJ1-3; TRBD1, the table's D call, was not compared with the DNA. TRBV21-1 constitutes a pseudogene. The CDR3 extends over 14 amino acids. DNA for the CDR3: TGTGCCAGCAGCAACGAGGGGGCTGGAAACACCATATATTTT. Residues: CASSNEGAGNTIYF.

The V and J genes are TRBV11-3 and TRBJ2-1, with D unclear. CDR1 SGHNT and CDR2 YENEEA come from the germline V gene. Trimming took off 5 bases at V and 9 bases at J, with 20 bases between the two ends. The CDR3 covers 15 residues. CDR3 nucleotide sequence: TGTGCCAGCAGCCAATCCGGTGGAGTCCAAGTTGAGCAGTTCTTC. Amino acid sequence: CASSQSGGVQVEQFF.

CDR3 residues: CASSSARGGPYEQYF. The CDR3 DNA sequence: TGTGCCAGCAGCTCTGCCCGGGGGGGCCCCTACGAGCAGTACTTC. J is TRBJ2-7 and V is TRBV5-6, with 8 bases lining up with TRBD2. Germline assignment: CDR1 SGHDT and CDR2 YYEEEE. Unmatched junction bases numbered 7, after V lost 3 bases and J lost 2 bases. The CDR3 loop spans 15 amino acids.

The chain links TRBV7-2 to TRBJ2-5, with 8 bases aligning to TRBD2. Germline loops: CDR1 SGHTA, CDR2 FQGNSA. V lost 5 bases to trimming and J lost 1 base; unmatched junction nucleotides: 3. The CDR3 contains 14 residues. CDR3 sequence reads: CASSATSGQETQYF. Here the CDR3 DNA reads TGTGCCAGCAGCGCTACTAGCGGCCAAGAGACCCAGTACTTC.

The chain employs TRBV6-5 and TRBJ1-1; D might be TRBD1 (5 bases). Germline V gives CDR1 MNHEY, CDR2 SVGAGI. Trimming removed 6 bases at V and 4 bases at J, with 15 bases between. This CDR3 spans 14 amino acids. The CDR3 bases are TGTGCCAGCAGCCGGGGGGATGGGTTCACTGAAGCTTTCTTT. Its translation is CASSRGDGFTEAFF.

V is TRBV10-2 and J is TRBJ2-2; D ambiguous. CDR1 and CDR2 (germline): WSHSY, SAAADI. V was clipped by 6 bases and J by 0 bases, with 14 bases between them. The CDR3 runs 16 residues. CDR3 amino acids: CASSPARRTNTGELFF. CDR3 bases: TGCGCCAGCAGCCCCGCAAGGCGGACGAACACCGGGGAGCTGTTTTTT.

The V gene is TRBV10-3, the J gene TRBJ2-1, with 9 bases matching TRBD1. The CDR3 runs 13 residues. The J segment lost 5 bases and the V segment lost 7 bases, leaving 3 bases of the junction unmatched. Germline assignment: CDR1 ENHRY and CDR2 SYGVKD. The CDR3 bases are TGTGCCATCACAGGACAGGGGAACAATGAGCAGTTCTTC. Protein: CAITGQGNNEQFF.

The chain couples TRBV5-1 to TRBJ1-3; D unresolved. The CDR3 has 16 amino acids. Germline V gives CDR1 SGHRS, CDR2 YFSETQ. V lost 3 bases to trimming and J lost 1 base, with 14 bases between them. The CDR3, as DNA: TGCGCCAGCAGCTCTTCGGGAGGGCAATCTGGAAACACCATATATTTT. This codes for CASSSSGGQSGNTIYF.

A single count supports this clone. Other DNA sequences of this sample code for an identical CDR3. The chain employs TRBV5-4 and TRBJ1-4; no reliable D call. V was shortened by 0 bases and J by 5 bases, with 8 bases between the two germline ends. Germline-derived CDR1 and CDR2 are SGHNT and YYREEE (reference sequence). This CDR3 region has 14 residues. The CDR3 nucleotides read TGTGCCAGCAGCTTGGACAGAACCAATGAAAAACTGTTTTTT. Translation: CASSLDRTNEKLFF.

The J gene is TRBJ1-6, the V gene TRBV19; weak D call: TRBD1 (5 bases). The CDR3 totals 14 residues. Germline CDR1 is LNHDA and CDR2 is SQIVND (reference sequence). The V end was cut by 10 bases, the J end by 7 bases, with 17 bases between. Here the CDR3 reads CATRGQGRNSPLHF. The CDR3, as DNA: TGTGCCACTAGGGGTCAGGGCCGAAATTCACCCCTCCACTTT.

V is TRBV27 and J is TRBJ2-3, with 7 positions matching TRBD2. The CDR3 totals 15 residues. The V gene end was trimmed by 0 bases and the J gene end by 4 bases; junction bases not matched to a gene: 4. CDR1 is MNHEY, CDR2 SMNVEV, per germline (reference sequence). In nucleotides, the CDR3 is TGTGCCAGCAGTTTATCGATGGCGGGGGCAGATACGCAGTATTTT. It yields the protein CASSLSMAGADTQYF.

The CDR3 DNA is TGTGCCACCAGCAGAGAGGCGGGGTACTACGAGCAGTACTTC. Translation gives CATSREAGYYEQYF. The chain combines TRBV15 with TRBJ2-7; weak D call: TRBD2 (6 bases). The CDR3 contains 14 residues. Germline CDR1 LNHNV, CDR2 YYDKDF (reference sequence). Trimming stripped 0 bases from V and 3 bases from J, with 9 bases between.

CDR3 coding DNA: TGTGCCAGCAGCCTGTTTGGACAGGGGAGTCAGCCCCAGCATTTT. Its protein is CASSLFGQGSQPQHF. This chain uses TRBV7-6 with TRBJ1-5, with TRBD1 identical over 9 bases. J lost 6 bases, V lost 5 bases, and 8 bases had no gene match. Germline V gene sequence: CDR1 SGHVS, CDR2 FNYEAQ. CDR3 length: 15 residues.

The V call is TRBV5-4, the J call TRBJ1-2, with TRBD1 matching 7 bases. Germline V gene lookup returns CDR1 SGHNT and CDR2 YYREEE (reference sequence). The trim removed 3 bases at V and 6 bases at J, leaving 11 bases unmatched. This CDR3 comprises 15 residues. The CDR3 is CASSSLGGQTDGYTF. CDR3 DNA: TGTGCCAGCAGCTCGTTGGGGGGACAGACTGATGGCTACACCTTC.

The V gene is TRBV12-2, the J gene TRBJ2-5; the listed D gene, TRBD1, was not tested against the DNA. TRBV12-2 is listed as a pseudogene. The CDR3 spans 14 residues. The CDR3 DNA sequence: TGTGCAAGTCGCTTTATGACAGTTCAAGAGACCCAGTACTTC. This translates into CASRFMTVQETQYF.

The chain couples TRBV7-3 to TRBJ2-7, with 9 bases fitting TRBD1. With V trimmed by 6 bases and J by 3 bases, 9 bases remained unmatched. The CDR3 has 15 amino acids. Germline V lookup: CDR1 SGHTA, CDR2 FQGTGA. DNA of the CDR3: TGTGCCAGCAGTCCGGGACAGGGCAGAGGCTACGAGCAGTACTTC. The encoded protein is CASSPGQGRGYEQYF.

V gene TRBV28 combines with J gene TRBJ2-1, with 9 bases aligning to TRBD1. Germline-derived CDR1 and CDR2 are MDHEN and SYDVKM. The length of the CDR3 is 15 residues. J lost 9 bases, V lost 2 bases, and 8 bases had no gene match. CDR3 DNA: TGTGCCAGCAGTTTAGGGGACAGGGCCTTCAGTGAGCAGTTCTTC. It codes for CASSLGDRAFSEQFF.

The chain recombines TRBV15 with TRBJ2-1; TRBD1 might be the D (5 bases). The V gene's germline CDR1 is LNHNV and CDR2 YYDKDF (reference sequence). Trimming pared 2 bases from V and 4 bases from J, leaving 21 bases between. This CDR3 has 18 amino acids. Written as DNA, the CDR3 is TGTGCCACCAGCAGACTTGGGGCCGCAGGGCCCCCATACAATGAGCAGTTCTTC. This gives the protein CATSRLGAAGPPYNEQFF. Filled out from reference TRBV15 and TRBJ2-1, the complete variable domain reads DAMVIQNPRYQVTQFGKPVTLSCSQTLNHNVMYWYQQKSSQAPKLLFHYYDKDFNNEADTPDNFQSRRPNTSFCFLDIRSPGLGDTAMYLCATSRLGAAGPPYNEQFFGPGTRLTVL.

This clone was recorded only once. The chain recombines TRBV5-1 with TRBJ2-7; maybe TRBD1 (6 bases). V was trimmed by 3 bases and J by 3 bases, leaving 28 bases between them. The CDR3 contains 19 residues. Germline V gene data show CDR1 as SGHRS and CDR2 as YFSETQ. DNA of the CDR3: TGCGCCAGCAGCTCGTCCGTTGTAAGCAGGGGCCAGAACAACTACGAGCAGTACTTC. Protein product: CASSSSVVSRGQNNYEQYF.

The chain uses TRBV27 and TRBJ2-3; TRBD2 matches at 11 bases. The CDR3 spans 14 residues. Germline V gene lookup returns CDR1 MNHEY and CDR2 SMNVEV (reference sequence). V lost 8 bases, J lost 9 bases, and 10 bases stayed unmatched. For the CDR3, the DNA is TGTGCCAGCGGGACTAGCGGTCGCACGGGGACGCAGTATTTT. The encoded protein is CASGTSGRTGTQYF.

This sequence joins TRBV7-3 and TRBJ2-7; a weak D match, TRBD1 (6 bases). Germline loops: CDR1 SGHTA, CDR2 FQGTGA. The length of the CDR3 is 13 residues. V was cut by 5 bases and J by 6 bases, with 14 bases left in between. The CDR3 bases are TGTGCCAGCAGCCCGGGGTGGGGGCGCGAGCAGTACTTC. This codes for CASSPGWGREQYF. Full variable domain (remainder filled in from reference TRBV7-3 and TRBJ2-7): GAGVSQTPSNKVTEKGKYVELRCDPISGHTALYWYRQSLGQGPEFLIYFQGTGAADDSGLPNDRFFAVRPEGSVSTLKIQRTERGDSAVYLCASSPGWGREQYFGPGTRLTVT.

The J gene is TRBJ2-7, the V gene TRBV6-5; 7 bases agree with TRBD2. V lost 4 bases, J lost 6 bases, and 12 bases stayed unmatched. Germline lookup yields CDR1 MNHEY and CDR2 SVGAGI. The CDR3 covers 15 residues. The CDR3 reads CASSSLGGTDFEQYF. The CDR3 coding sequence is TGTGCCAGCAGTTCACTCGGGGGGACGGATTTCGAGCAGTACTTC.

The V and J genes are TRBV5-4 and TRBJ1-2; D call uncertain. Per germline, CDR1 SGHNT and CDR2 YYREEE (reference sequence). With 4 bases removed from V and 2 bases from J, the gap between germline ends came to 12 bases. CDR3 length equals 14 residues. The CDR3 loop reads CASSVKLANYGYTF. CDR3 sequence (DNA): TGTGCCAGCAGCGTCAAGTTAGCGAACTATGGCTACACCTTC.

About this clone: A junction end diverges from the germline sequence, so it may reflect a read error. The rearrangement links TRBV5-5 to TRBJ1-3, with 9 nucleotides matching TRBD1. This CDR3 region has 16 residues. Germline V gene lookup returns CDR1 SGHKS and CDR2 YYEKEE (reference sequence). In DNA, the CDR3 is TGTGCCAGCAGTTATCGGACAGGGGTTTCTGAAAACACCATATATTTT. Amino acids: CASSYRTGVSENTIYF.

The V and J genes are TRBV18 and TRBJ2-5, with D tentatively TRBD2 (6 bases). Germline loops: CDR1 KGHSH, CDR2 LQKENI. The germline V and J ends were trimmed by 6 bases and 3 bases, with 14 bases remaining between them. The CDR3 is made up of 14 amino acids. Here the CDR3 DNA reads TGTGCCAGCTCCCCCGGGGAGGTGGAAGAGACCCAGTACTTC. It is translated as CASSPGEVEETQYF.